This TCR beta chain appears in the sequencing data of a study of blood T cell repertoires in COVID-19. Germline V CDR1 and CDR2: SGHTA, FQGNSA. The germline V and J ends were trimmed by 2 bases and 8 bases, with 7 bases remaining between them. This CDR3 is 13 amino acids long. Sequencing was performed with immunoSEQ multiplex PCR; in TCRdb, only in-frame clones are kept and a portion is missing. The sample lists 400,000 or so clones, approximately 90% seen once, with around 1.1% in the top ten. The chain has TRBV7-2 and TRBJ1-6, with a possible D match to TRBD1 (5 bases). Sequenced sample: PBMCs or T cells enriched from blood (not recorded which). The source is a man aged 30-40 years who had recovered from COVID-19. CDR3 coding DNA: TGTGCCAGCAGCTTAAGCAGGGATTCACCCCTCCACTTT. Translation: CASSLSRDSPLHF. Full variable domain (remainder filled in from reference TRBV7-2 and TRBJ1-6): GAGVSQSPSNKVTEKGKDVELRCDPISGHTALYWYRQSLGQGLEFLIYFQGNSAPDKSGLPSDRFSAERTGGSVSTLTIQRTQQEDSAVYLCASSLSRDSPLHFGNGTRLTVT.